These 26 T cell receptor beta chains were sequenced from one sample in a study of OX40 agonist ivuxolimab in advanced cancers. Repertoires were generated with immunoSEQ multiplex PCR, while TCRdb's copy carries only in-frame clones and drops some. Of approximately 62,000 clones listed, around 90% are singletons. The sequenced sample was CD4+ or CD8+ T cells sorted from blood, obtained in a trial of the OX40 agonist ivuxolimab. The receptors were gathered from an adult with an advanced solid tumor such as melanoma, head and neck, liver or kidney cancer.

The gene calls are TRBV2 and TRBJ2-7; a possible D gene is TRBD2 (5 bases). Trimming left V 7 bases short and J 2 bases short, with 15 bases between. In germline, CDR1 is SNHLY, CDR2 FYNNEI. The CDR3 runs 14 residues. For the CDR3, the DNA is TGTGCCAGCAAAGAGAGGGCAGCAGCCTACGAGCAGTACTTC. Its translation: CASKERAAAYEQYF. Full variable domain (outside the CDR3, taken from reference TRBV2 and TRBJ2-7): EPEVTQTPSHQVTQMGQEVILRCVPISNHLYFYWYRQILGQKVEFLVSFYNNEISEKSEIFDDQFSVERPDGSNFTLKIRSTKLEDSAMYFCASKERAAAYEQYFGPGTRLTVT.

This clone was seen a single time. CDR3 nucleotides: TGTGCCAGCAGTTGGGGACAGAACAATCAGCCCCAGCATTTT. Translation gives CASSWGQNNQPQHF. V gene TRBV6-6 combines with J gene TRBJ1-5, with 7 bases that match TRBD1. This CDR3 spans 14 amino acids. V lost 4 bases, J lost 3 bases, and 3 bases stayed unmatched. The V gene's germline CDR1 is MNHNY and CDR2 SVGAGI (reference sequence).

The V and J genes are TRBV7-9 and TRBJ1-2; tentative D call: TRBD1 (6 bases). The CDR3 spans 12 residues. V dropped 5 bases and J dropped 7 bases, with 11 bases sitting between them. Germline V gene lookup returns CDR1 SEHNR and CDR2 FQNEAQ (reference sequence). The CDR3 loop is CASSRQVTGYTF. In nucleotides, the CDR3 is TGTGCCAGCAGCCGACAGGTAACTGGCTACACCTTC.

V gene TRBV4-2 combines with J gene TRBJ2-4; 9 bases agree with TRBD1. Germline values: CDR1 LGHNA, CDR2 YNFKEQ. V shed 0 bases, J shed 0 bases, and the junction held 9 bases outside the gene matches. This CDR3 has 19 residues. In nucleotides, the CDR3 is TGTGCCAGCAGCCAAGAAAAAGTCGACAGGGGGGCAGCCAAAAACATTCAGTACTTC. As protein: CASSQEKVDRGAAKNIQYF.

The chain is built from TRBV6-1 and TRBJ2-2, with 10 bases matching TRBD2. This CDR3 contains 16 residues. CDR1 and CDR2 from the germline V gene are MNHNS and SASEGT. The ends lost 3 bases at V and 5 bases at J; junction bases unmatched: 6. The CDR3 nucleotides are TGTGCCAGCAGTGAGATAGCGGGGGGCTTGACCGGGGAGCTGTTTTTT. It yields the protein CASSEIAGGLTGELFF.

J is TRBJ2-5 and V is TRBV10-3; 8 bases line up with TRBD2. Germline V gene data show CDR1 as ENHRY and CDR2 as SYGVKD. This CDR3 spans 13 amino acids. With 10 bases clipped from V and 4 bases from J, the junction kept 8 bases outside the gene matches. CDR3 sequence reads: CASLGGAGETQYF. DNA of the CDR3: TGTGCCAGCCTCGGGGGGGCGGGAGAGACCCAGTACTTC.

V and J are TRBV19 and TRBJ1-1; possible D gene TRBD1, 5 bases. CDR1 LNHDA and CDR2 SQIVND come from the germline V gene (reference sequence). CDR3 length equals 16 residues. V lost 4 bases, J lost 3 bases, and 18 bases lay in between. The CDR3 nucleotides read TGTGCCAGTAGTACCCGGGTAGGCGCCAGGGACACTGAAGCTTTCTTT. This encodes CASSTRVGARDTEAFF.

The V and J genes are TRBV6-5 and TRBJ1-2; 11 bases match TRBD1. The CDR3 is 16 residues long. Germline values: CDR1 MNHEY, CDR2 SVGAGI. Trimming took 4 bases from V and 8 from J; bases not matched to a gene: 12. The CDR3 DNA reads TGTGCCAGCAGTTCTCGGACAGGGGGCTTTTCCTTAGGCTACACCTTC. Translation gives CASSSRTGGFSLGYTF.

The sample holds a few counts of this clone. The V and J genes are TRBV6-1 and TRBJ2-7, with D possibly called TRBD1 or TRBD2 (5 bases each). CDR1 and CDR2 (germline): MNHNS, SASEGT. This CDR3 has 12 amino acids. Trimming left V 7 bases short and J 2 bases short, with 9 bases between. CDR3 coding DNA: TGTGCCAGCACAGGGACCACCTACGAGCAGTACTTC. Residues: CASTGTTYEQYF.

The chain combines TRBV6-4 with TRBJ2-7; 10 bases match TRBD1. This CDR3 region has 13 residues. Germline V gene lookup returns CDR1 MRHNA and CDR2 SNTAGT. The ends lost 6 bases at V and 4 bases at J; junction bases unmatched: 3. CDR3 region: CASSADRGYEQYF. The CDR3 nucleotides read TGTGCCAGCAGCGCGGACAGGGGGTACGAGCAGTACTTC.

CDR3 loop: CASSPTAGYEQYF. CDR3 bases: TGTGCCAGCAGCCCGACAGCCGGCTACGAGCAGTACTTC. This chain links TRBV7-2 with TRBJ2-7; perhaps TRBD1 as D (5 bases). The germline V gene encodes CDR1 SGHTA and CDR2 FQGNSA. The germline V and J ends were trimmed by 5 bases and 3 bases, with 11 bases remaining between them. This CDR3 spans 13 amino acids.

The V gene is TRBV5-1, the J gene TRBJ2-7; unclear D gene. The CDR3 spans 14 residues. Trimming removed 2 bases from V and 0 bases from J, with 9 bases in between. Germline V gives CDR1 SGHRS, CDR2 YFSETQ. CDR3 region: CASSFEQPSYEQYF. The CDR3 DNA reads TGCGCCAGCAGCTTTGAGCAGCCCTCCTACGAGCAGTACTTC.

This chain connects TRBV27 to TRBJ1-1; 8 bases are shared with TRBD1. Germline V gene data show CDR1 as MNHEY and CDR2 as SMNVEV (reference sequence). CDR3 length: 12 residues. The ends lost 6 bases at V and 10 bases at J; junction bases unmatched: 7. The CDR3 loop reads CASSDMTGAAFF. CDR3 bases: TGTGCCAGCAGCGACATGACAGGGGCAGCTTTCTTT.

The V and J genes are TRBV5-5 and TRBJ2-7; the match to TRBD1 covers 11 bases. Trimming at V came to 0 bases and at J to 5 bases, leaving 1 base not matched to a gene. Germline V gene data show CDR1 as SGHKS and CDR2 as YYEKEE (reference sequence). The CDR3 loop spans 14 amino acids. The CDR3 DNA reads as TGTGCCAGCAGCTTGGGGACAGGGGGCAACGAGCAGTACTTC. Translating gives CASSLGTGGNEQYF.

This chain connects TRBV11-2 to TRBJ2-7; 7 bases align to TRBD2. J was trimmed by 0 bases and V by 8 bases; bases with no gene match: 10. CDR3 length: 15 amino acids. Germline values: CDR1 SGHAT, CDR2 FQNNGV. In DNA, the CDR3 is TGTGCCAGCTCCTCGGGGGGATACCGCTCCTACGAGCAGTACTTC. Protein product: CASSSGGYRSYEQYF.

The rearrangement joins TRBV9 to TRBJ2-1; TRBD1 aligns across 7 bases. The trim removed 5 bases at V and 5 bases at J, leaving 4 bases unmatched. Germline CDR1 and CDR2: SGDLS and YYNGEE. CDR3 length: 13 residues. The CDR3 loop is CASSATGDNEQFF. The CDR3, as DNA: TGTGCCAGCAGTGCTACAGGGGACAATGAGCAGTTCTTC.

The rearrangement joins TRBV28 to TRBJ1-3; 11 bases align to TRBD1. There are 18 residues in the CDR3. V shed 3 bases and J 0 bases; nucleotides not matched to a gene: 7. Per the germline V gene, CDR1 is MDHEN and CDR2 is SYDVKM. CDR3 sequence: CASSLVADRGLSGNTIYF. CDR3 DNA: TGTGCCAGCAGTTTGGTGGCGGACAGGGGGCTCTCTGGAAACACCATATATTTT.

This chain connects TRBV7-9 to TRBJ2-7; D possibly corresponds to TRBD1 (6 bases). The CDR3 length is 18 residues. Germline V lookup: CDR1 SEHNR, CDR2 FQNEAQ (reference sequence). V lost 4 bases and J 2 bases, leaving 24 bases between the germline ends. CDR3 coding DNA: TGTGCCAGCAGCTCAATACTCCAGGGGTCCAAAATAACCTACGAGCAGTACTTC. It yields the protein CASSSILQGSKITYEQYF.

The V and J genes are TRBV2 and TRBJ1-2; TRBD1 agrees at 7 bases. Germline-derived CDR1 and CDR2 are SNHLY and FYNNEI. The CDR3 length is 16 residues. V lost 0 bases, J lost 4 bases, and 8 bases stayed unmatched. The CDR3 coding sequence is TGTGCCAGCAGTGAAGCGCTTCCGGGACAGCTCTATGGCTACACCTTC. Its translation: CASSEALPGQLYGYTF.

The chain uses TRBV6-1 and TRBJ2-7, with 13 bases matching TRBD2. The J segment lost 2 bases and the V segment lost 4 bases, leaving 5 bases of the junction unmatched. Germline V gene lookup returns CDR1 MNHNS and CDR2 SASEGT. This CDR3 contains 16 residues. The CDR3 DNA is TGTGCCAGCAGTGTTACCGGGACTAGCGGGACCTACGAGCAGTACTTC. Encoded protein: CASSVTGTSGTYEQYF.

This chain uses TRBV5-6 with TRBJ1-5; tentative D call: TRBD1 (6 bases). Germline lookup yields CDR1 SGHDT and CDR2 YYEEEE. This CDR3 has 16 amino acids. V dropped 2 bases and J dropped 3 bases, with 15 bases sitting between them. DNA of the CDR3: TGTGCCAGCAGCTTCCGACAGGCACTCCACAATCAGCCCCAGCATTTT. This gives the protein CASSFRQALHNQPQHF.

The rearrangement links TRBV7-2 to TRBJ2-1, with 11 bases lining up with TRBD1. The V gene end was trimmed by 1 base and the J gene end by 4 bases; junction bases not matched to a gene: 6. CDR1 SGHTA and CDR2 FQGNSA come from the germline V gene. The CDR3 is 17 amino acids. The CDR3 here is CASSLVDRGRSYNEQFF. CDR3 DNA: TGTGCCAGCAGCTTAGTGGACAGGGGGCGAAGTTACAATGAGCAGTTCTTC. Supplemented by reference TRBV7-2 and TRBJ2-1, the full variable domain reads GAGVSQSPSNKVTEKGKDVELRCDPISGHTALYWYRQSLGQGLEFLIYFQGNSAPDKSGLPSDRFSAERTGGSVSTLTIQRTQQEDSAVYLCASSLVDRGRSYNEQFFGPGTRLTVL.

For the CDR3, the DNA is TGCAGCGTTTCTACTTACAACTACGAGCAGTACTTC. This encodes CSVSTYNYEQYF. The chain has TRBV29-1 and TRBJ2-7; no clear D gene. This CDR3 is 12 amino acids long. CDR1 SQVTM and CDR2 ANQGSEA come from the germline V gene. V shed 5 bases and J shed 3 bases, with 11 bases lying between them.

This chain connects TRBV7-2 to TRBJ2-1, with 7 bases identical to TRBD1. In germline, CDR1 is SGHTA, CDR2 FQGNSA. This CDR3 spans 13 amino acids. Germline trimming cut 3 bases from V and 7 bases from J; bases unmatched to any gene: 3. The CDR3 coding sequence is TGTGCCAGCAGCTTGGGACAGCCGAATGAGCAGTTCTTC. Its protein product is CASSLGQPNEQFF.

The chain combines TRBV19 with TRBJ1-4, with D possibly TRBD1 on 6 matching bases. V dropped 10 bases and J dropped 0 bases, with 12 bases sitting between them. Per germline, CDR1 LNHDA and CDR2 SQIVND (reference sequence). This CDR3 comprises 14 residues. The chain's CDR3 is CATRTEPTNEKLFF. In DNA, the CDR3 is TGTGCCACCCGGACAGAGCCAACTAATGAAAAACTGTTTTTT.

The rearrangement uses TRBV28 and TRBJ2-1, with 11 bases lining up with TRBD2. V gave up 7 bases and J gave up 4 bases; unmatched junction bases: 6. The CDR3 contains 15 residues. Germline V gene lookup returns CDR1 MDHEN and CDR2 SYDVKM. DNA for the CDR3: TGTGCCAGCAACCTTAGCGGGGGGGCGTACAATGAGCAGTTCTTC. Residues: CASNLSGGAYNEQFF.